A single count supports the clone carrying this T cell receptor (beta chain). Its antigen remains unknown. The data belong to a study of persistence of HIV-infected CD4 T cells. The libraries were made with immunoSEQ version 4 in survey mode. TCRdb's copy holds only in-frame clones and misses some; the assay was immunoSEQ multiplex PCR. The table records 25,000 to 35,000 clones, around four fifths of them present only once. The germline V and J ends were trimmed by 1 base and 1 base, with 10 bases remaining between them. Germline CDR1 is SGHTA and CDR2 is FQGNSA. CDR3 size: 15 residues. The stimulus was lysate of CMV-infected fibroblasts, about 10 ug/mL. CD40L/CD69 double-negative CD45RO-high memory CD4+ T cells were collected.

The specimen comprised CD4+ T cells sorted from PBMCs after approximately 19-hour stimulation, sampled from a patient who received antiretroviral therapy. This rearrangement joins TRBV7-2 to TRBJ1-1; D ambiguous. This TCR derives from an adult man with HIV who was CMV-seropositive. The DNA for the CDR3 is TGTGCCAGCAGCTTAGAACCAGGTGGGAACACTGAAGCTTTCTTT. Residues: CASSLEPGGNTEAFF.